This T cell receptor (beta chain) was retrieved from a study of blood T cell repertoires in COVID-19. Study at large: PBMCs, B-cell-depleted T cells, or T cells were the source of the cDNA or gDNA that made up the material.

Per germline, CDR1 LNHNV and CDR2 YYDKDF (reference sequence). The CDR3 has 15 amino acids. After removal of 8 bases from V and 3 bases from J, the junction contained 11 bases not matched to a gene. Assay used: immunoSEQ multiplex PCR; TCRdb lists only in-frame clones, some missing. The repertoire holds about 190,000 clones, with 80% to 90% as singletons. This TCR was sampled from a man between 65 and 80 years old with active or convalescent COVID-19. The sequenced sample consisted of peripheral blood. The V gene is TRBV15, the J gene TRBJ2-3; TRBD1 matches at 7 bases. The CDR3 protein is CATGIPAQGTDTQYF. The CDR3 bases are TGTGCCACCGGCATCCCGGCACAGGGGACAGATACGCAGTATTTT.